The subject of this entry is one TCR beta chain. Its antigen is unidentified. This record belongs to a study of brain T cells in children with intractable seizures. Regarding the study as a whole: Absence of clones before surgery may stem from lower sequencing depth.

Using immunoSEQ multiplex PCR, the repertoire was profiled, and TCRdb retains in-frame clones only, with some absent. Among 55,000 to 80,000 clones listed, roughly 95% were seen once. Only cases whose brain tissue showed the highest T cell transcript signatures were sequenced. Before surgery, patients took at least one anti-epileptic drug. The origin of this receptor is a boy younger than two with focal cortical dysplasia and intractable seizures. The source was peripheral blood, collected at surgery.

The CDR3 loop is CASSLADGASYEQYF. In DNA form, the CDR3 reads TGTGCCAGCAGCTTAGCCGATGGGGCCTCCTACGAGCAGTACTTC. The V gene is TRBV7-2, the J gene TRBJ2-7, with D tentatively TRBD1 (5 bases). With 0 bases removed from V and 0 bases from J, the gap between germline ends came to 9 bases. The germline CDR1 and CDR2 sequences are SGHTA and FQGNSA. The CDR3 totals 15 residues.